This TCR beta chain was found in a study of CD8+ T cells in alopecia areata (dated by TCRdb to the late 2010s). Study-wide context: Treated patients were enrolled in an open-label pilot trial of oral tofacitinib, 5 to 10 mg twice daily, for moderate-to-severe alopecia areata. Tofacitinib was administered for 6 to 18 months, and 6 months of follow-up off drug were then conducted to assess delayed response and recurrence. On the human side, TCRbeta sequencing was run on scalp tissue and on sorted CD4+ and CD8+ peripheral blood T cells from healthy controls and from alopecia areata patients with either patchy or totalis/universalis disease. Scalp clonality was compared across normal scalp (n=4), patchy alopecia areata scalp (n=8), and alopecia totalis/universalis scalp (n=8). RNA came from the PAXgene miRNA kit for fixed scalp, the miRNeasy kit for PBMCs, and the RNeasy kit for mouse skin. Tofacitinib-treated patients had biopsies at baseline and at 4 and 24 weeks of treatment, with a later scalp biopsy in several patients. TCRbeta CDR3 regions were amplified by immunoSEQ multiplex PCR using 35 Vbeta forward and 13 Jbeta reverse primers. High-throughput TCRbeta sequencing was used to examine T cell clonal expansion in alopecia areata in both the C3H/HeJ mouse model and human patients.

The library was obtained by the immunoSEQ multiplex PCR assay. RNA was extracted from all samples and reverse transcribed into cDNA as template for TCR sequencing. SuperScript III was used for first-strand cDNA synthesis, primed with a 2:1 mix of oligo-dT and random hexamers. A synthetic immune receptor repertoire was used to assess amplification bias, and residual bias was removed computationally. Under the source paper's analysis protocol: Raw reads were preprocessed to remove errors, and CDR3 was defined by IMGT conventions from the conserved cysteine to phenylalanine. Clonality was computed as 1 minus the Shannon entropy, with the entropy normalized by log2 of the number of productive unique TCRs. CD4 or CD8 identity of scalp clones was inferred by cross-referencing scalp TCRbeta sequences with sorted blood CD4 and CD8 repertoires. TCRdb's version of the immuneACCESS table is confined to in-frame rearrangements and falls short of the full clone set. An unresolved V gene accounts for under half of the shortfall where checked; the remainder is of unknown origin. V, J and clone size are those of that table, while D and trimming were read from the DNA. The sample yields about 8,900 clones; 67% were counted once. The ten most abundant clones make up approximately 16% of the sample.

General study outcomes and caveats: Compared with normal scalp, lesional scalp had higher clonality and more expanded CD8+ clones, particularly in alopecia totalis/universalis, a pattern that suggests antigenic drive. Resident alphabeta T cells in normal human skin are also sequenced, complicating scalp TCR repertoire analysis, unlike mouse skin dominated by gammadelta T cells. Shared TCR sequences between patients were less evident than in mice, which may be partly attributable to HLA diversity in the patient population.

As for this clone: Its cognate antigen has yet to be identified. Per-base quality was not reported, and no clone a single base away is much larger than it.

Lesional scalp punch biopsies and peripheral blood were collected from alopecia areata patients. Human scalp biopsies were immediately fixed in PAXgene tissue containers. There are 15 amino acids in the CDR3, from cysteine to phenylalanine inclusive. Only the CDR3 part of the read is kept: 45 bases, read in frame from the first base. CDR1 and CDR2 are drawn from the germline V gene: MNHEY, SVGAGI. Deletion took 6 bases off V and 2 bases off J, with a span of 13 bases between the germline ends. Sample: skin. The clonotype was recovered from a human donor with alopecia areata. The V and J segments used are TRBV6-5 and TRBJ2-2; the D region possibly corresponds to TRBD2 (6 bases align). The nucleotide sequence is TGTGCCAGCAGCTCCGGGACTTTCAACACCGGGGAGCTGTTTTTT. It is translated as CASSSGTFNTGELFF.